The T cell receptor beta chain described here comes from a study of response to subunit inactivated influenza vaccine. The study, taken as a whole, reports: Only a handful of new T cells, the authors suggested, are recruited with each seasonal influenza vaccination.

Germline CDR1 KGHDR, CDR2 SFDVKD. With 6 bases removed from V and 0 bases from J, the gap between germline ends came to 11 bases. The CDR3 consists of 15 residues. TCRdb re-analysed the RT-PCR reads in MiXCR, keeping a single row per CDR3 protein. The sample includes about 310,000 distinct CDR3 sequences, less than 25% of them seen just once. Concerning this clonotype: Its antigen is not identified.

V gene TRBV24-1 combines with J gene TRBJ1-5; TRBD1 might be the D (5 bases). Source: PBMCs from blood, taken approximately 20 months after vaccination. The sequence was collected from a man in his fifties or sixties who received an inactivated influenza vaccine. The CDR3 sequence: CATSPSGGSNQPQHF. In nucleotides, the CDR3 is TGTGCCACCAGTCCCTCCGGGGGTAGCAATCAGCCCCAGCATTTT.